This section outlines one T cell receptor beta chain sequence together with its context. The antigen is not known. This entry is derived from a study of cytomegalovirus exposure and HLA in healthy donors. Overall study context: Early on, a data release was issued that held roughly 86 million unique TCRs from HLA-typed donors. The study, taken as a whole, reports: Many donors shared some public TCRs, even though most TCR sequences were rare.

The PCR employed 60 Vbeta primers together with 13 Jbeta primers. The assay was immunoSEQ multiplex PCR, and TCRdb's table has in-frame clones only and misses some. The sample lists fewer than 250,000 clones, about 79% occurring once. Trimming removed 3 bases at V and 4 bases at J, with 15 bases between. Germline V gives CDR1 GTSNPN, CDR2 SVGIG (reference sequence). The CDR3 totals 14 residues. The sequenced sample was PBMCs. V gene TRBV30 combines with J gene TRBJ1-2; D is possibly TRBD1 (6 bases). This TCR was sampled from a man between 18 and 35 years old in good health and CMV-seronegative. The CDR3 DNA reads TGTGCCTGGAGCGGAACAGGGTCGGGCTATGGCTACACCTTC. It codes for CAWSGTGSGYGYTF.